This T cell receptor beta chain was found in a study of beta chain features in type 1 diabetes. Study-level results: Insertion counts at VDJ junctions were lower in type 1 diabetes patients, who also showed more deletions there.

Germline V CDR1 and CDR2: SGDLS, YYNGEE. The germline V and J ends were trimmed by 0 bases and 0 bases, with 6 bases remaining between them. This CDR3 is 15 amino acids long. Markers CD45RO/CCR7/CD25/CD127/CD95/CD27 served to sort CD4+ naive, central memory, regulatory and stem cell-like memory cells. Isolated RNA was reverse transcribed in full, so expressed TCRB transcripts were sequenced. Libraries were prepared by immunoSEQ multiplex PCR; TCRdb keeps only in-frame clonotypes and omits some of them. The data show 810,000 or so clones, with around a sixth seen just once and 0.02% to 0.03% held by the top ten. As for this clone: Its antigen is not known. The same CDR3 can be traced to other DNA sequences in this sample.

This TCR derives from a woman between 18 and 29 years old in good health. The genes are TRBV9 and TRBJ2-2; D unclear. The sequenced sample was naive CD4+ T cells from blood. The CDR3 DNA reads TGTGCCAGCAGCGTAGGGCAGCCGAACACCGGGGAGCTGTTTTTT. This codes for CASSVGQPNTGELFF.